The clone carrying this TCR beta chain was counted a few times. The antigen is undetermined. These data belong to a study of T-cell memory formation after mild COVID-19. Background on the study: Largely, TCR clusters stayed within a single donor. Study-level findings and limits: Clones shrinking between day 15 and 85 showed a balanced CD4/CD8 split, and those that grew later tilted toward CD4+. Researchers report contracting CD4+ clones mostly in CM and EM, with CD8+ clones in EMRA.

TCRdb re-called the 5' RACE reads with MiXCR, one entry per CDR3 protein. Of 280,000 or so distinct CDR3 sequences detected, more than 15% appear once; the ten largest clones hold under 30%. The germline V gene encodes CDR1 GTSNPN and CDR2 SVGIG (reference sequence). The CDR3 covers 13 residues. Between the trimmed V and J ends, which lost 0 bases and 6 bases, there was a span of 9 bases. Sequenced sample: PBMCs or a T cell subset sorted from them (not recorded which). The V gene is TRBV30, the J gene TRBJ1-5; no firm D call. This clonotype was sampled from a man younger than 35 who had mild COVID-19 (a few samples of this study predate the infection). Cell type and time point are not known. The CDR3 spells CAWSVGNGQPQHF. DNA of the CDR3: TGTGCCTGGAGTGTGGGGAACGGTCAGCCCCAGCATTTT.